Sequencing of this T cell receptor beta chain was carried out in a study of T cell repertoires in cytomegalovirus infection. At the level of the study: HLA-C-restricted CMV epitopes, recently identified, and well-studied HLA-B-restricted ones were used by the study. It was the public TCR beta signatures that indicated both CMV infection and matching HLA type. General observations from the study: Carriage of CMV together with the relevant HLA was identifiable through cumulative public TCR beta family frequency. CMV-specific TCR beta clonotypes restricted by HLA-C were the ones dominating the ex vivo response.

TCRdb called the reads again in MiXCR, with one record for every CDR3 protein. The sample contains about 830,000 distinct CDR3 sequences, about 33% of which appear only once. About this clonotype: No antigen is known for it. One junction end disagrees with the germline gene, perhaps due to a read error.

The CDR3 runs to 15 residues. Germline-derived CDR1 and CDR2 are MNHNS and SASEGT. The clonotype was recovered from a human donor in good health (CMV status not recorded). Some clones in this sample may be carry-over from other donors' samples. The material was cultured CD8+ T cells from PBMCs, obtained from culture after CMV antigen stimulation. The chain recombines TRBV6-1 with TRBJ2-1; perhaps TRBD2 as D (6 bases). The CDR3 DNA sequence: TGTGCCAGCAGTGATCGGGGGAGCTCCTACAATGAGGAGTTCTTC. Translating gives CASSDRGSSYNEEFF.